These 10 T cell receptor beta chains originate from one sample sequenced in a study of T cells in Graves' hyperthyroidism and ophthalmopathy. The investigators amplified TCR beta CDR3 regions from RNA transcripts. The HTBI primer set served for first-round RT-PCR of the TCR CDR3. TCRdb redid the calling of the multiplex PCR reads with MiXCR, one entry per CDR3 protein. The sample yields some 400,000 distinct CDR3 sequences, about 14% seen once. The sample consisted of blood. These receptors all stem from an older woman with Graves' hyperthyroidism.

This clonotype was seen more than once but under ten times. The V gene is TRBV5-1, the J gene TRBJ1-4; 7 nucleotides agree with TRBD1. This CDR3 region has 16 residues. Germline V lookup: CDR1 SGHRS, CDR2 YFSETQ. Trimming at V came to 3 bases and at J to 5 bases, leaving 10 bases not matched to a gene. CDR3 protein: CASSSDPGQKNEKLFF. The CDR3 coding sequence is TGCGCCAGCAGCTCGGATCCGGGACAGAAAAATGAAAAACTGTTTTTT.

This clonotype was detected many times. CDR3 in amino acids: CASSPRAERIYEQYF. CDR3 coding DNA: TGTGCCAGCAGCCCCCGCGCGGAGAGAATATACGAGCAGTACTTC. The gene calls are TRBV11-2 and TRBJ2-7; D is uncertain. Trimming took off 5 bases at V and 4 bases at J, with 18 bases between the two ends. Germline CDR1 is SGHAT and CDR2 is FQNNGV. CDR3 length equals 15 residues.

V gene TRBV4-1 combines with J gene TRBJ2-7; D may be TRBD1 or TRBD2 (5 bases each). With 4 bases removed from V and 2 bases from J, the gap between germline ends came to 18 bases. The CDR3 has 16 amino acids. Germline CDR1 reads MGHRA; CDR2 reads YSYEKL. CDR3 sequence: CASSPLRGRTPYEQYF. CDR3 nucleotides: TGCGCCAGCAGCCCGCTTAGGGGACGGACCCCCTACGAGCAGTACTTC.

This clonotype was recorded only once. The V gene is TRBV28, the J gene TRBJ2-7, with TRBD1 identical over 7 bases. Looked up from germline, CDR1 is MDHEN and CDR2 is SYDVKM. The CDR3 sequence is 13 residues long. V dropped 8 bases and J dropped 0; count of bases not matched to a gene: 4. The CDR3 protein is CASQGVSSYEQYF. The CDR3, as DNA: TGTGCCAGCCAGGGGGTAAGCTCCTACGAGCAGTACTTC.

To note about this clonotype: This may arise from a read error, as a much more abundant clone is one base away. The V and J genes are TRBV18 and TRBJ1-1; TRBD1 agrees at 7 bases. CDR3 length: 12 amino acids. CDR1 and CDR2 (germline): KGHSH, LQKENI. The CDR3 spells CARSPGTVEAFF. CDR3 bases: TGTGCCCGCTCACCTGGGACAGTTGAAGCTTTCTTT.

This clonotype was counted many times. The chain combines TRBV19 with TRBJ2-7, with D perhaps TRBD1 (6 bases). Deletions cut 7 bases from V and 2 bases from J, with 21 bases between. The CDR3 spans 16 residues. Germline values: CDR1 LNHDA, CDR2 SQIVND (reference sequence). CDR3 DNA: TGTGCCAGTACCAAACATAACAGGGAAATCACCTACGAGCAGTACTTC. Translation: CASTKHNREITYEQYF.

The CDR3 protein is CASNLGLADEQYF. The CDR3 DNA follows: TGTGCCAGCAACCTGGGACTAGCCGACGAGCAGTACTTC. The chain uses TRBV2 and TRBJ2-7, with 9 nucleotides matching TRBD2. Germline CDR1 SNHLY, CDR2 FYNNEI. This CDR3 is 13 amino acids long. The V segment lost 7 bases and the J segment 5 bases; nucleotides outside the gene matches: 6.

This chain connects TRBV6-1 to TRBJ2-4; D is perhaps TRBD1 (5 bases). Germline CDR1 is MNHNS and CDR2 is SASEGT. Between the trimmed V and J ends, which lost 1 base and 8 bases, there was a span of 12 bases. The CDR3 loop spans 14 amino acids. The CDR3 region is CASSEGQGSDIQYF. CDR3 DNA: TGTGCCAGCAGTGAAGGGCAGGGTTCGGACATTCAGTACTTC.

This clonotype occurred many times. CDR3 protein: CASSLEGGSHYGYTF. DNA for the CDR3: TGCGCCAGCAGCTTGGAAGGTGGCAGCCACTATGGCTACACCTTC. The chain couples TRBV5-1 to TRBJ1-2; unclear D gene. There are 15 residues in the CDR3. V was shortened by 0 bases and J by 3 bases, with 12 bases between the two germline ends. CDR1 and CDR2 (germline): SGHRS, YFSETQ.

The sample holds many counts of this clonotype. The CDR3 protein is CASSSQGANTEAFF. CDR3 sequence (DNA): TGTGCCAGCAGCTCACAGGGGGCGAACACTGAAGCTTTCTTT. The chain joins TRBV28 to TRBJ1-1; 9 nucleotides match TRBD1. Losses at the gene ends were 6 bases for V and 1 base for J; bases not matched to a gene: 3. Per germline, CDR1 MDHEN and CDR2 SYDVKM. This CDR3 region has 14 residues.